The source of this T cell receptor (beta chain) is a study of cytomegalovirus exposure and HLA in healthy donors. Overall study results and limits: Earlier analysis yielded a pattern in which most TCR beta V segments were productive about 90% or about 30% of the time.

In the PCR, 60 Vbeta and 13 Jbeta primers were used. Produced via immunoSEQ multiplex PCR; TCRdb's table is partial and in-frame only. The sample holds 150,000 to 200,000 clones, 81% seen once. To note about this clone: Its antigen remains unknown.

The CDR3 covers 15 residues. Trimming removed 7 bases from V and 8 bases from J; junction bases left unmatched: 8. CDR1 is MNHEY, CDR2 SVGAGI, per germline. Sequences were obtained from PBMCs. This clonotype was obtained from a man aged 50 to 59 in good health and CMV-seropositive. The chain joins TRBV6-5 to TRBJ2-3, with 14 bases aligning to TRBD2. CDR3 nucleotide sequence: TGTGCCAGCACGAGACTAGCGGGGGGGCAGGGTACGCAGTATTTT. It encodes CASTRLAGGQGTQYF.